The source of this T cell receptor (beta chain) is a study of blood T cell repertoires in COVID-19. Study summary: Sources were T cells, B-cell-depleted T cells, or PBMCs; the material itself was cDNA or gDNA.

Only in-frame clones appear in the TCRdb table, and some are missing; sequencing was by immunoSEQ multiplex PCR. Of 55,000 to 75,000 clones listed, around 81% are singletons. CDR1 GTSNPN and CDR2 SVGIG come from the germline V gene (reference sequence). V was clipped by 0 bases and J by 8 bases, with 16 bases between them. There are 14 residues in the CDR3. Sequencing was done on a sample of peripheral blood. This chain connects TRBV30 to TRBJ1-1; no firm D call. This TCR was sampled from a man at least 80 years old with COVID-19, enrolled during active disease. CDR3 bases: TGTGCCTGGAGTGTCAATATCGTCCGGGGAGAAGCTTTCTTT. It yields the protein CAWSVNIVRGEAFF. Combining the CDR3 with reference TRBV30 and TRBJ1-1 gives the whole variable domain SQTIHQWPATLVQPVGSPLSLECTVEGTSNPNLYWYRQAAGRGLQLLFYSVGIGQISSEVPQNLSASRPQDRQFILSSKKLLLSDSGFYLCAWSVNIVRGEAFFGQGTRLTVV.